This is a list of T cell receptor beta chains from one sample in a study of CD8 T cells in ankylosing spondylitis. MiXCR, applied by TCRdb to the 5' RACE reads, yields one record per CDR3 protein. This table holds hundreds of thousands of distinct CDR3 sequences, roughly a sixth found once. Sequences were obtained from blood, either unsorted or a sorted T cell fraction (not recorded which). The receptor source for this set is a male donor with ankylosing spondylitis. Each CDR3 is given with its conserved first and last residue. Each record gives: CDR3 DNA, CDR3 protein, J gene, D gene, V gene, clone size. D genes are given only for firm matches. Rows give clone size only sometimes, using once, few, many, or a class for an expanded clone.

TGCAGTGCTAGCGACCGGTACGAAGCGGGGGAGCCAGATACGCAGTATTTT CSASDRYEAGEPDTQYF TRBJ2-3 TRBD2 TRBV20-1 .
TGCAGCGTCATACAGGGTGGTACAGATACGCAGTATTTT CSVIQGGTDTQYF TRBJ2-3 . TRBV29-1 many
TGCAGTCACCTTGCGCCTAATGAAAAACTGTTTTTT CSHLAPNEKLFF TRBJ1-4 . TRBV20-1 few
TGTGCCAGCAGTTTCGTGCCCTCCTACGAGCAGTACTTC CASSFVPSYEQYF TRBJ2-7 . TRBV12-3/TRBV12-4 .
TGTGCCAGCACCGTTCCGATGCTGAATACGCAGTATTTT CASTVPMLNTQYF TRBJ2-3 . TRBV7-2 .
TGTGCCAGCAGCGGGGACAGGGGACATGAGCAGTTCTTC CASSGDRGHEQFF TRBJ2-1 TRBD1 TRBV7-8 many
TGCGCCAGCAGCAGCGACAGGGGTAAGGGCACAGATACGCAGTATTTT CASSSDRGKGTDTQYF TRBJ2-3 TRBD1 TRBV4-1 .
TGTGCCAGCAGCTGGGGACAGGGCGATCAGCCCCAGCATTTT CASSWGQGDQPQHF TRBJ1-5 TRBD1 TRBV7-8 .
TGCGCCAGCAGCTGGGGGACGGACACTGAAGCTTTCTTT CASSWGTDTEAFF TRBJ1-1 . TRBV5-1 .
TGTGCCAGTAGGGAGACAGGGGGCCTAGAGACCCAGTACTTC CASRETGGLETQYF TRBJ2-5 TRBD1 TRBV19 few
TGTGCCAGCAGCCAAAGTAACGCCTATGGCTACACCTTC CASSQSNAYGYTF TRBJ1-2 . TRBV3-1 .
TGTGCCAGTAGTGACGACTCCAGTTCACCCCTCCACTTT CASSDDSSSPLHF TRBJ1-6 . TRBV19 .
TGCGCCAGCAGTTTCAGGGTAGCAGATACGCAGTATTTT CASSFRVADTQYF TRBJ2-3 . TRBV5-1 few
TGTGCCAGCAGGGGGACAGGGGGTTTATCTGGGGCCAACGTCCTGACTTTC CASRGTGGLSGANVLTF TRBJ2-6 TRBD1 TRBV7-6 .
TGTGCCAGCACTGTGCCAGGGGGTTACAATGAGCAGTTCTTC CASTVPGGYNEQFF TRBJ2-1 TRBD1 TRBV28 .
TGTGCCAGCAGTTGGTCAGATACGCAGTATTTT CASSWSDTQYF TRBJ2-3 . TRBV12-3/TRBV12-4 many
TGTGCCAGCAAGGACAGGCCTGCTTCACCCCTCCACTTT CASKDRPASPLHF TRBJ1-6 TRBD1 TRBV6-1 .
TGTGCCAGCAGCTCGGGACAGGGGCGTACTGAGCAGTTCTTC CASSSGQGRTEQFF TRBJ2-1 TRBD1 TRBV7-2 few
TGCAGTGCTAGAGCCCCAGGGCCTGAAGCTTTCTTT CSARAPGPEAFF TRBJ1-1 . TRBV20-1 .
TGTGCCAGCAGTTTAGAACCCCTTAGCCTAGCCAAAAACATTCAGTACTTC CASSLEPLSLAKNIQYF TRBJ2-4 . TRBV12-3/TRBV12-4 few
TGCGCCAGCAGCCCCGATGTAGGGTCGGGGGAGCAGTACTTC CASSPDVGSGEQYF TRBJ2-7 . TRBV5-1 .
TGTGCCAGCAGGGTGAACAGGGGGCGCATGGACACTGAAGCTTTCTTT CASRVNRGRMDTEAFF TRBJ1-1 TRBD1 TRBV9 .
TGTGCCAGCCTGGGTGGCGGGAGGCATGAGCAGTTCTTC CASLGGGRHEQFF TRBJ2-1 TRBD2 TRBV12-3/TRBV12-4 few
TGTGCCAGCAACGTAGCGGGGAGCACAGATACGCAGTATTTT CASNVAGSTDTQYF TRBJ2-3 TRBD2 TRBV9 .
TGTGCCAGCTCACCTCTCACTAGCGGGAATCGAAATGAGCAGTTCTTC CASSPLTSGNRNEQFF TRBJ2-1 TRBD2 TRBV18 many
TGTACCAGCAGAAAAGAGGGACAGAGCTCCTACGAGCAGTACTTC CTSRKEGQSSYEQYF TRBJ2-7 TRBD1 TRBV6-1 .
TGTGCCAGCAGCTTGGGAGCCGGGACAGGGGGCTACGAGCAGTACTTC CASSLGAGTGGYEQYF TRBJ2-7 TRBD1 TRBV11-2 once
TGCAGTGCTAGTTTTGAGAGGGATCAGCCCCAGCATTTT CSASFERDQPQHF TRBJ1-5 . TRBV20-1 .
TGTGCCAGCAGTTACACATGGGTCTCTGGGGCCAACGTCCTGACTTTC CASSYTWVSGANVLTF TRBJ2-6 . TRBV6-5 few
TGCAGTGCTACGAGACGGCAAATGAACACTGAAGCTTTCTTT CSATRRQMNTEAFF TRBJ1-1 . TRBV20-1 few
TGTGCCAGCAGCTTGGAGAGTGGGCTAGCGGGGTCGAACATTCAGTACTTC CASSLESGLAGSNIQYF TRBJ2-4 TRBD2 TRBV5-6 few
TGTGCCAGCAGTTTAATGTATGGAGCTTTCTTT CASSLMYGAFF TRBJ1-1 . TRBV12-3/TRBV12-4 few